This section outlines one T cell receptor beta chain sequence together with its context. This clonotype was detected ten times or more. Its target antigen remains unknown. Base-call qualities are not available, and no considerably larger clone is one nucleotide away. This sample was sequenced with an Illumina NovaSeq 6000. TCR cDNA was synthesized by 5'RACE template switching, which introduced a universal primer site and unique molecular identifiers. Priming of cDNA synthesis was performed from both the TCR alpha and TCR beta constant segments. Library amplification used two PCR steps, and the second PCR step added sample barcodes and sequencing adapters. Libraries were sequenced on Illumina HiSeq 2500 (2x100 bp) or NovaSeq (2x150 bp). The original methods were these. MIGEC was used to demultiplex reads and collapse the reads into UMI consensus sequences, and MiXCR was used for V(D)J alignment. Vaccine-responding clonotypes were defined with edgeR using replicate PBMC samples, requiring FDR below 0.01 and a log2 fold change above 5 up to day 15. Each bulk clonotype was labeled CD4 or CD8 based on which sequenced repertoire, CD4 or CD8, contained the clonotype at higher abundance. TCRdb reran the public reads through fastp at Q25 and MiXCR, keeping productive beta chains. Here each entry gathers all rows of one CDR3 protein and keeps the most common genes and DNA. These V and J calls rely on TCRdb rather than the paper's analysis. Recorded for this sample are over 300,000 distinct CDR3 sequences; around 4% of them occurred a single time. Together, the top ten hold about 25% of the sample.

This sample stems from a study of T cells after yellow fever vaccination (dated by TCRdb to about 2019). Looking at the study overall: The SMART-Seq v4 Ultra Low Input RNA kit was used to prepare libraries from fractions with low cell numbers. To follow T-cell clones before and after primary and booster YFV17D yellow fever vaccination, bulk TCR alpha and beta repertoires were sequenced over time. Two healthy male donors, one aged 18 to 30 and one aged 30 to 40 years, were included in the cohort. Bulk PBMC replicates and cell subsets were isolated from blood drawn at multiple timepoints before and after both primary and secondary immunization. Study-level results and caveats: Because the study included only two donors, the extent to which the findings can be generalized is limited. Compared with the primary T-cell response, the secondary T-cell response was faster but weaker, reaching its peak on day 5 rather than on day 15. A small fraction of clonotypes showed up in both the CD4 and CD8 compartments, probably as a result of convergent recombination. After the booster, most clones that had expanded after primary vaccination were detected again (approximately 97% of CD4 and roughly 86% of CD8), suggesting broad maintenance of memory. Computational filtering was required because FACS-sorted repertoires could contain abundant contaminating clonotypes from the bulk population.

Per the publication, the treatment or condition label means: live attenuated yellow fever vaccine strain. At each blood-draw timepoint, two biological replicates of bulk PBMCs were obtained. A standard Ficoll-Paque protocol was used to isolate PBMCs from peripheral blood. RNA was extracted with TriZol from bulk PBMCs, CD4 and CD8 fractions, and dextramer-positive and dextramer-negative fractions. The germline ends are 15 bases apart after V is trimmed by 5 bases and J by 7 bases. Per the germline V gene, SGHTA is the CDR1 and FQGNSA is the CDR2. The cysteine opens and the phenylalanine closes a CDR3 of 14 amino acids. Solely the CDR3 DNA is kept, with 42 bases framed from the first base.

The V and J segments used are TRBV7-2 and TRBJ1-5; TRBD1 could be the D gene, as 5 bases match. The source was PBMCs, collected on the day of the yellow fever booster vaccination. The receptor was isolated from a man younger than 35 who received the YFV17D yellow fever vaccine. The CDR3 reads CASSPGPRDQPQHF. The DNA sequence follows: TGTGCCAGCAGCCCCGGCCCGCGGGACCAGCCCCAGCATTTT.